These 19 T cell receptor beta chains originate from one sample sequenced in a study of B cell selection in AIRE deficiency. The sorted conventional CD4 T cells were gated as CD4+CD127+. Assay: immunoSEQ multiplex PCR; the TCRdb copy retains only in-frame clones and omits some. The sample includes around 24,000 clones, 96% of them seen just once. The sample comprised CD4+CD127+ conventional T cells sorted from PBMCs. Every receptor here comes from a human donor in good health.

The chain uses TRBV9 and TRBJ1-3; D not certain. This CDR3 region has 14 residues. The V end lost 0 bases, the J end lost 0 bases, and 4 bases lay between the germline ends. The germline V gene has CDR1 SGDLS and CDR2 YYNGEE. The CDR3 region has the DNA TGTGCCAGCAGCGTAGCTAGCTCTGGAAACACCATATATTTT. Translation: CASSVASSGNTIYF. The entire variable domain, with the rest obtained from reference TRBV9 and TRBJ1-3, is as follows: DSGVTQTPKHLITATGQRVTLRCSPRSGDLSVYWYQQSLDQGLQFLIQYYNGEERAKGNILERFSAQQFPDLHSELNLSSLELGDSALYFCASSVASSGNTIYFGEGSWLTVV.

The rearrangement uses TRBV10-3 and TRBJ1-4; 9 positions match TRBD1. The germline V gene encodes CDR1 ENHRY and CDR2 SYGVKD. V shed 5 bases, J shed 8 bases, and the junction held 18 bases outside the gene matches. There are 18 residues in the CDR3. The CDR3 loop is CAISPSTGTGKLREKLFF. For the CDR3, the DNA is TGTGCCATCAGTCCCAGCACCGGGACAGGGAAATTACGGGAAAAACTGTTTTTT.

This clone has a single count. The rearrangement links TRBV7-2 to TRBJ1-1, with D uncertain. Trimming cost V 7 bases and J 3 bases, with 15 bases left between them. Looked up from germline, CDR1 is SGHTA and CDR2 is FQGNSA. The CDR3 is made up of 14 amino acids. The CDR3 here is CASIPRREYTEAFF. In DNA, the CDR3 is TGTGCCAGCATCCCGAGAAGGGAATACACTGAAGCTTTCTTT. Combining the CDR3 with reference TRBV7-2 and TRBJ1-1 gives the whole variable domain GAGVSQSPSNKVTEKGKDVELRCDPISGHTALYWYRQSLGQGLEFLIYFQGNSAPDKSGLPSDRFSAERTGGSVSTLTIQRTQQEDSAVYLCASIPRREYTEAFFGQGTRLTVV.

This clone was detected only once. The chain links TRBV7-6 to TRBJ2-3; D may be TRBD2 (5 bases). Germline loops: CDR1 SGHVS, CDR2 FNYEAQ. V lost 5 bases, J lost 3 bases, and 12 bases lay in between. The CDR3 length is 14 residues. This CDR3 reads CASSPSGRTDTQYF. The CDR3, as DNA: TGTGCCAGCAGCCCCAGCGGCAGAACAGATACGCAGTATTTT.

This chain links TRBV18 with TRBJ1-1; D not resolved. V was clipped by 4 bases and J by 0 bases, with 12 bases between them. Germline V CDR1 and CDR2: KGHSH, LQKENI. CDR3 length: 15 residues. The CDR3 nucleotides are TGTGCCAGCTCACAAGGTGAAGGACTGAACACTGAAGCTTTCTTT. It is translated as CASSQGEGLNTEAFF.

The chain couples TRBV7-2 to TRBJ1-1, with 12 positions matching TRBD1. CDR1 is SGHTA and CDR2 is FQGNSA in the germline V gene. CDR3 length: 15 residues. Trimming cost V 4 bases and J 5 bases; bases outside gene matches: 5. The CDR3 loop is CASSSGTGGATEAFF. The CDR3 region has the DNA TGTGCCAGCAGCTCAGGGACAGGGGGCGCAACTGAAGCTTTCTTT.

This clone appeared once. This chain joins TRBV5-4 and TRBJ2-5; no firm D call. Trimming stripped 7 bases from V and 3 bases from J, with 13 bases between. The CDR3 is 13 amino acids. Germline values: CDR1 SGHNT, CDR2 YYREEE (reference sequence). The CDR3 DNA reads TGTGCCAGCCTAAAGGGTCCGAAAGAGACCCAGTACTTC. Protein sequence: CASLKGPKETQYF.

This chain uses TRBV7-8 with TRBJ1-2, with D uncertain. CDR1 is SGHVS and CDR2 is FQNEAQ in the germline V gene. This CDR3 is built from 15 residues. Trimming shortened V by 3 bases and J by 2 bases, and 13 bases separated the two germline ends. The chain's CDR3 is CASSFVEGRNYGYTF. The CDR3 DNA is TGTGCCAGCAGCTTCGTGGAGGGAAGGAACTATGGCTACACCTTC. Together with reference TRBV7-8 and TRBJ1-2, the CDR3 gives the full variable domain: GAGVSQSPRYKVAKRGQDVALRCDPISGHVSLFWYQQALGQGPEFLTYFQNEAQLDKSGLPSDRFFAERPEGSVSTLKIQRTQQEDSAVYLCASSFVEGRNYGYTFGSGTRLTVV.

This clone was detected once. The CDR3, as DNA: TGCGCCAGCAGCTTGGCCGGCACGGGTACCGGGGAGCTGTTTTTT. Protein: CASSLAGTGTGELFF. The J gene is TRBJ2-2, the V gene TRBV5-1; D gene ambiguous. V lost 0 bases and J 5 bases, leaving 11 bases between the germline ends. Germline CDR1 reads SGHRS; CDR2 reads YFSETQ. The CDR3 has 15 amino acids.

The chain is built from TRBV5-4 and TRBJ2-5; TRBD1 matches at 9 bases. The CDR3 is made up of 16 amino acids. Germline CDR1 SGHNT, CDR2 YYREEE (reference sequence). V was pared by 4 bases and J by 0 bases, with 7 bases of the junction left unmatched. In DNA form, the CDR3 reads TGTGCCAGCAGCGAACCGAGGACAGGGGACCAAGAGACCCAGTACTTC. It yields the protein CASSEPRTGDQETQYF.

The chain couples TRBV6-6 to TRBJ2-5; TRBD2 matches 9 bases. The junction had 11 bases not matched to a gene; V was cut back by 7 bases and J by 5 bases. Germline lookup yields CDR1 MNHNY and CDR2 SVGAGI (reference sequence). This CDR3 has 15 residues. The CDR3 region is CASTASGVSMETQYF. The CDR3 DNA sequence: TGTGCCAGCACGGCTAGCGGGGTTTCTATGGAGACCCAGTACTTC.

The chain carries TRBV18 and TRBJ2-2; unclear D gene. This CDR3 is 15 amino acids long. Trimming removed 3 bases at V and 6 bases at J, with 14 bases between. Germline V gene lookup returns CDR1 KGHSH and CDR2 LQKENI. CDR3 bases: TGTGCCAGCTCACCCCAGACCGGCGCGTCCGGGGAGCTGTTTTTT. It is translated as CASSPQTGASGELFF.

This chain connects TRBV5-5 to TRBJ1-2; TRBD1 matches 8 bases. This CDR3 contains 15 residues. The J segment lost 4 bases and the V segment lost 0 bases, leaving 5 bases of the junction unmatched. Germline V gene data show CDR1 as SGHKS and CDR2 as YYEKEE (reference sequence). CDR3 nucleotide sequence: TGTGCCAGCAGCTTGGTCGGGGACAGGAGCTATGGCTACACCTTC. This encodes CASSLVGDRSYGYTF.

The rearrangement joins TRBV19 to TRBJ2-2; the D gene is possibly TRBD1 (6 bases). CDR1 is LNHDA and CDR2 is SQIVND in the germline V gene (reference sequence). The CDR3 is 14 residues long. With 7 bases removed from V and 3 bases from J, the gap between germline ends came to 12 bases. CDR3 in amino acids: CASTFPGDTGELFF. CDR3 DNA sequence: TGTGCCAGTACGTTCCCAGGGGACACCGGGGAGCTGTTTTTT.

This chain links TRBV5-6 with TRBJ2-3; the D call may be TRBD1 or TRBD2 (5 bases each). In germline, CDR1 is SGHDT, CDR2 YYEEEE. This CDR3 is built from 15 residues. V dropped 0 bases and J dropped 3 bases, with 11 bases sitting between them. The CDR3 protein is CASSLVIWGTDTQYF. The CDR3 region has the DNA TGTGCCAGCAGCTTGGTTATATGGGGGACAGATACGCAGTATTTT.

The V and J genes are TRBV7-6 and TRBJ1-1; TRBD1 matches at 7 bases. Germline CDR1 reads SGHVS; CDR2 reads FNYEAQ. Trimming at V came to 0 bases and at J to 1 base, leaving 11 bases not matched to a gene. The length of the CDR3 is 18 residues. The CDR3 spells CASSLASGTDFPNTEAFF. In DNA form, the CDR3 reads TGTGCCAGCAGCTTAGCTTCCGGGACAGACTTTCCGAACACTGAAGCTTTCTTT.

V usage is TRBV6-5 and J usage is TRBJ2-7, with D possibly being TRBD1 or TRBD2 (6 bases each). The CDR3 covers 12 residues. Germline loops: CDR1 MNHEY, CDR2 SVGAGI. V lost 11 bases and J lost 3, with 14 bases in between. CDR3 protein: CASWGADYEQYF. For the CDR3, the DNA is TGTGCCTCCTGGGGGGCAGACTACGAGCAGTACTTC.

The chain links TRBV30 to TRBJ2-3; a weak D match, TRBD1 (6 bases). The CDR3 has 16 amino acids. Germline V CDR1 and CDR2: GTSNPN, SVGIG (reference sequence). The V gene lost 1 base and the J gene lost 2 bases, with 16 bases spanning the gap. The CDR3 protein is CAWSGPWTAITDTQYF. CDR3 coding DNA: TGTGCCTGGAGTGGCCCCTGGACAGCGATCACAGATACGCAGTATTTT.

The V and J genes are TRBV7-3 and TRBJ1-1, with 8 bases identical to TRBD1. Germline values: CDR1 SGHTA, CDR2 FQGTGA. Trimming at V came to 4 bases and at J to 1 base, leaving 2 bases not matched to a gene. This CDR3 is built from 14 residues. CDR3: CASSSGTGNTEAFF. DNA for the CDR3: TGTGCCAGCAGCTCCGGGACAGGGAACACTGAAGCTTTCTTT.